These 24 T cell receptor beta chains were sequenced from one sample in a study of CD8 T cells in ankylosing spondylitis. TCRdb independently ran MiXCR on the 5' RACE reads; one entry per CDR3 protein. The data show 200,000 to 250,000 distinct CDR3 sequences, roughly 24% seen once. The sample consisted of blood, either unsorted or a sorted T cell fraction (not recorded which). The origin of the receptors is a male donor with ankylosing spondylitis or in good health (not recorded which).

The V and J genes are TRBV20-1 and TRBJ2-1; no clear D gene. V was shortened by 5 bases and J by 7 bases, with 15 bases between the two germline ends. Germline assignment: CDR1 DFQATT and CDR2 SNEGSKA (reference sequence). CDR3 length equals 13 residues. CDR3 sequence reads: CSALGPLVNEQFF. For the CDR3, the DNA is TGCAGTGCTCTCGGGCCTCTTGTAAATGAGCAGTTCTTC.

This clonotype was seen repeatedly, ten times or more. The V and J genes are TRBV12-3 or TRBV12-4 and TRBJ1-1; D is unresolved. V lost 7 bases, J lost 5 bases, and 20 bases lay in between. There are 15 residues in the CDR3. CDR3 sequence: CASIEEGGVSTEAFF. The CDR3 DNA is TGTGCCAGCATCGAGGAGGGTGGTGTGTCGACTGAAGCTTTCTTT.

The chain has TRBV3-1 and TRBJ1-4; TRBD1 matches 9 bases. The CDR3 is made up of 15 amino acids. Germline CDR1 is LGHDT and CDR2 is YNNKEL (reference sequence). Losses at the gene ends were 5 bases for V and 8 bases for J; bases not matched to a gene: 9. This chain's CDR3 is CASSVWDRVFEKLFF. In nucleotides, the CDR3 is TGTGCCAGCAGCGTATGGGACAGGGTCTTCGAAAAACTGTTTTTT.

The chain recombines TRBV29-1 with TRBJ2-7, with 8 bases identical to TRBD1. This CDR3 has 18 amino acids. The J segment lost 2 bases and the V segment lost 2 bases, leaving 17 bases of the junction unmatched. CDR1 and CDR2 (germline): SQVTM, ANQGSEA. CDR3: CSVEIVWLIRDRTYEQYF. For the CDR3, the DNA is TGCAGCGTTGAAATTGTTTGGCTTATTAGGGACAGGACCTACGAGCAGTACTTC.

This clonotype was picked up many times. The chain recombines TRBV4-1 with TRBJ1-2, with D hard to call. Trimming took off 1 base at V and 1 base at J, with 13 bases between the two ends. This CDR3 is 16 amino acids long. The germline CDR1 and CDR2 sequences are MGHRA and YSYEKL. CDR3 region: CASSQGVGLNNYGYTF. The CDR3, as DNA: TGCGCCAGCAGCCAAGGGGTAGGGCTTAATAACTATGGCTACACCTTC.

This sequence joins TRBV20-1 and TRBJ2-3, with D unresolved. The CDR3 is made up of 14 amino acids. Trimming left V 1 base short and J 0 bases short, with 8 bases between. CDR1 DFQATT and CDR2 SNEGSKA come from the germline V gene (reference sequence). CDR3 coding DNA: TGCAGTGCTAGAGGGCGAGGTAGCACAGATACGCAGTATTTT. Its translation: CSARGRGSTDTQYF.

This clonotype was found a few times. The chain uses TRBV7-2 and TRBJ2-7; 8 positions agree with TRBD2. The V gene end was trimmed by 5 bases and the J gene end by 6 bases; junction bases not matched to a gene: 12. Looked up from germline, CDR1 is SGHTA and CDR2 is FQGNSA. The length of the CDR3 is 15 residues. Written as DNA, the CDR3 is TGTGCCAGCAGCCAGTTGGCTAGCGGGCTCGGCGAGCAGTACTTC. It specifies CASSQLASGLGEQYF.

This clonotype was seen a handful of times. This chain connects TRBV4-2 to TRBJ2-1; tentatively, D is TRBD1 (6 bases). The CDR3 runs 16 residues. Germline V gene data show CDR1 as LGHNA and CDR2 as YNFKEQ. V was cut by 4 bases and J by 4 bases, with 17 bases left in between. The CDR3 DNA is TGTGCCAGCAGCCCAGCCTCCGGGACAAAATACAATGAGCAGTTCTTC. This sequence encodes CASSPASGTKYNEQFF.

This clonotype was seen many times. V is TRBV29-1 and J is TRBJ2-7; TRBD2 agrees at 11 bases. This CDR3 has 12 amino acids. CDR1 and CDR2 from the germline V gene are SQVTM and ANQGSEA. The CDR3: CVVGLAGIEQYF. The CDR3 DNA reads as TGCGTCGTTGGACTAGCGGGTATCGAGCAGTACTTC.

V gene TRBV20-1 combines with J gene TRBJ2-3; TRBD1 aligns across 7 bases. In germline, CDR1 is DFQATT, CDR2 SNEGSKA (reference sequence). The CDR3 extends over 13 amino acids. V lost 5 bases to trimming and J lost 6 bases; unmatched junction nucleotides: 8. CDR3 nucleotide sequence: TGCAGTGCTTACCGGGACAGTAAGGATACGCAGTATTTT. Translated: CSAYRDSKDTQYF.

The chain recombines TRBV12-3 or TRBV12-4 with TRBJ2-7; tentatively, D is TRBD2 (5 bases). Trimming took off 3 bases at V and 3 bases at J, with 9 bases between the two ends. This CDR3 is 13 amino acids long. The chain's CDR3 is CASSLDLSYEQYF. CDR3 in DNA: TGTGCCAGCAGTTTGGACTTAAGCTACGAGCAGTACTTC.

This clonotype was found once. This could be a read error, since a much larger clone is one nucleotide away. This rearrangement joins TRBV3-1 to TRBJ2-7, with 10 bases matching TRBD1. The CDR3 has 13 residues. From germline, CDR1 is LGHDT and CDR2 YNNKEL (reference sequence). V shed 1 base and J 10 bases; nucleotides not matched to a gene: 4. CDR3 DNA: TGTGCCAGCAGCCAAGGAGGGACAGGGGATCAGTACTTC. It is translated as CASSQGGTGDQYF.

This clonotype has a count of ten or more. The chain is built from TRBV20-1 and TRBJ1-2; D is unresolved. CDR3 length equals 13 residues. Trimming cost V 1 base and J 5 bases, with 11 bases left between them. Germline loops: CDR1 DFQATT, CDR2 SNEGSKA (reference sequence). The CDR3 protein is CSARASTLYGYTF. The DNA of the CDR3 is TGCAGTGCTAGAGCGTCAACCCTATATGGCTACACCTTC.

CDR3 amino acids: CSVLDRSSYEQYF. In DNA form, the CDR3 reads TGCAGCGTTCTCGACAGGAGCTCCTACGAGCAGTACTTC. V is TRBV29-1 and J is TRBJ2-7; possible D gene TRBD1, 6 bases. V lost 5 bases to trimming and J lost 0 bases, with 11 bases between them. The CDR3 has 13 amino acids. CDR1 and CDR2 (germline): SQVTM, ANQGSEA.

V gene TRBV24-1 combines with J gene TRBJ2-7; the D is unclear. Per germline, CDR1 KGHDR and CDR2 SFDVKD. CDR3 length: 15 residues. The V gene lost 3 bases and the J gene lost 2 bases, with 13 bases spanning the gap. In DNA form, the CDR3 reads TGTGCCACCAGTGATGGACGCTCTCCCCCCTACGAGCAGTACTTC. It encodes CATSDGRSPPYEQYF.

This clonotype was detected a few times. The rearrangement uses TRBV6-5 and TRBJ2-3, with TRBD2 matching 9 bases. Germline lookup yields CDR1 MNHEY and CDR2 SVGAGI. The CDR3 sequence is 16 residues long. J was trimmed by 1 base and V by 2 bases; bases with no gene match: 4. In DNA, the CDR3 is TGTGCCAGCAGTTACATTAGCGGGGGCCGCACAGATACGCAGTATTTT. This encodes CASSYISGGRTDTQYF.

This clonotype was seen at least ten times. In nucleotides, the CDR3 is TGCAGTGCTCCTATAGCGGGAGGAAGGAATGAGCAGTTCTTC. This gives the protein CSAPIAGGRNEQFF. V and J are TRBV20-1 and TRBJ2-1; 10 bases line up with TRBD2. The CDR3 covers 14 residues. The junction had 8 bases not matched to a gene; V was cut back by 5 bases and J by 7 bases. From germline, CDR1 is DFQATT and CDR2 SNEGSKA (reference sequence).

This clonotype occurred many times. The chain combines TRBV10-3 with TRBJ2-2, with 14 nucleotides matching TRBD2. Germline CDR1 is ENHRY and CDR2 is SYGVKD. This CDR3 is built from 17 residues. The V segment lost 7 bases and the J segment 1 base; nucleotides outside the gene matches: 5. In DNA, the CDR3 is TGTGCCATCACTGACGGACTAGCGGGAGGGAACACCGGGGAGCTGTTTTTT. Translating gives CAITDGLAGGNTGELFF.

This chain connects TRBV10-3 to TRBJ1-5, with D hard to call. Looked up from germline, CDR1 is ENHRY and CDR2 is SYGVKD. V shed 2 bases and J shed 6 bases, with 8 bases lying between them. The CDR3 has 13 residues. The CDR3 sequence: CAISEISGQPQHF. In nucleotides, the CDR3 is TGTGCCATCAGTGAGATTTCGGGTCAGCCCCAGCATTTT.

The chain uses TRBV5-1 and TRBJ2-5; the D gene is possibly TRBD1 (5 bases). This CDR3 has 13 amino acids. Between the trimmed V and J ends, which lost 4 bases and 4 bases, there was a span of 11 bases. In germline, CDR1 is SGHRS, CDR2 YFSETQ. CDR3 in amino acids: CASSSRQRETQYF. The CDR3 bases are TGCGCCAGCAGCAGCAGACAGCGAGAGACCCAGTACTTC. Full variable domain (rest looked up from reference TRBV5-1 and TRBJ2-5): KAGVTQTPRYLIKTRGQQVTLSCSPISGHRSVSWYQQTPGQGLQFLFEYFSETQRNKGNFPGRFSGRQFSNSRSEMNVSTLELGDSALYLCASSSRQRETQYFGPGTRLLVL.

This rearrangement joins TRBV2 to TRBJ2-3; D gene unclear. In germline, CDR1 is SNHLY, CDR2 FYNNEI. Trimming shortened V by 4 bases and J by 0 bases, and 8 bases separated the two germline ends. The CDR3 is 14 amino acids. The CDR3 protein is CASSVSHSTDTQYF. The CDR3 coding sequence is TGTGCCAGCAGTGTTTCCCATAGCACAGATACGCAGTATTTT.

This clonotype has only one observation. This chain joins TRBV4-3 and TRBJ2-1, with D uncertain. This CDR3 is built from 12 residues. Trimming shortened V by 0 bases and J by 5 bases, and 2 bases separated the two germline ends. CDR1 is LGHNA, CDR2 YSLEER, per germline. Here the CDR3 reads CASSQDHNEQFF. In DNA form, the CDR3 reads TGCGCCAGCAGCCAAGATCACAATGAGCAGTTCTTC.

This clonotype was seen repeatedly, ten times or more. This sequence joins TRBV7-8 and TRBJ2-3; 10 bases align to TRBD1. The germline V gene encodes CDR1 SGHVS and CDR2 FQNEAQ. V was pared by 1 base and J by 1 base, with 5 bases of the junction left unmatched. The CDR3 runs 17 residues. The CDR3 DNA reads as TGTGCCAGCAGCTTAGGGACCGGGACAGGGGGCACAGATACGCAGTATTTT. Its translation: CASSLGTGTGGTDTQYF.

Ten or more counts support this clonotype. This chain links TRBV9 with TRBJ2-1; D is possibly TRBD2 (6 bases). Germline CDR1 reads SGDLS; CDR2 reads YYNGEE. V lost 0 bases to trimming and J lost 3 bases, with 19 bases between them. The CDR3 sequence is 18 residues long. CDR3 amino acids: CASSVGLATRILYNEQFF. The CDR3 DNA follows: TGTGCCAGCAGCGTAGGTCTAGCGACACGAATTCTCTACAATGAGCAGTTCTTC. Combining the CDR3 with reference TRBV9 and TRBJ2-1 gives the whole variable domain DSGVTQTPKHLITATGQRVTLRCSPRSGDLSVYWYQQSLDQGLQFLIQYYNGEERAKGNILERFSAQQFPDLHSELNLSSLELGDSALYFCASSVGLATRILYNEQFFGPGTRLTVL.